This is a list of T cell receptor beta chains from one sample in a study of blood T cell repertoires in COVID-19. Profiled with immunoSEQ multiplex PCR; TCRdb holds only in-frame clones, not every one. The repertoire holds 200,000 to 250,000 clones, 85% seen once, with roughly 5.3% in the top ten. The sample consisted of peripheral blood. These receptors were taken from a man aged 50-59 years with COVID-19, enrolled during active disease. The CDR3 runs from the conserved cysteine through the conserved F or W. The order of the fields is J gene, V gene, D gene, clone size, CDR3 protein, CDR3 DNA. A D gene is named only where the DNA matches it firmly. Clone size is not always given. Where it is, it says once, few, many or a class for expanded clones.

TRBJ1-2 TRBV5-4 TRBD1 . CASSFDGTANGYTF TGTGCCAGCAGCTTTGACGGGACAGCGAATGGCTACACCTTC
TRBJ2-2 TRBV13 . . CASSLWAGTNTGELFF TGTGCCAGCAGCTTATGGGCAGGGACGAACACCGGGGAGCTGTTTTTT
TRBJ1-2 TRBV2 TRBD1 . CASRVQGVGYGYTF TGTGCCAGCAGGGTACAGGGGGTTGGCTATGGCTACACCTTC
TRBJ2-7 TRBV5-4 . . CASSLEGGRYEQYF TGTGCCAGCAGCTTGGAAGGGGGACGATACGAGCAGTACTTC
TRBJ1-2 TRBV7-2 TRBD1 few CASSSGQGAIGYTF TGTGCCAGCAGCTCAGGACAGGGGGCAATTGGCTACACCTTC
TRBJ1-3 TRBV4-2 . . CASSQVGLPPLSGNTIYF TGTGCCAGCAGCCAAGTGGGGCTTCCACCCCTCTCTGGAAACACCATATATTTT
TRBJ1-2 TRBV10-3 TRBD1 . CAISESPGTGAPYGYTF TGTGCCATCAGTGAGTCGCCGGGGACAGGGGCCCCCTATGGCTACACCTTC
TRBJ1-5 TRBV12-3/TRBV12-4 . . CASSFRGFQPQHF TGTGCCAGCAGTTTCCGGGGGTTCCAGCCCCAGCATTTT
TRBJ1-2 TRBV7-3 TRBD1 . CASSAMGGTGYGYTF TGTGCCAGCAGCGCAATGGGTGGGACAGGTTATGGCTACACCTTC
TRBJ2-7 TRBV9 . . CASSESGQSYEQYF TGTGCCAGCAGCGAATCCGGACAGTCCTACGAGCAGTACTTC
TRBJ2-5 TRBV9 TRBD2 . CASNVAGGRETQYF TGTGCCAGCAACGTAGCGGGGGGGCGAGAGACCCAGTACTTC
TRBJ2-3 TRBV7-9 . . CASSPPGGTSTDTQYF TGTGCCAGCAGCCCACCCGGAGGTACTAGCACAGATACGCAGTATTTT
TRBJ1-1 TRBV3-1/TRBV3-2 TRBD1 . CASSPRTGRTEAFF TGTGCCAGCAGCCCGCGGACAGGGCGGACTGAAGCTTTCTTT
TRBJ1-1 TRBV10-3 TRBD1 . CALKEDRVTEAFF TGTGCCTTAAAGGAGGACAGGGTCACTGAAGCTTTCTTT
TRBJ2-3 TRBV24-1 . . CATSDSGVGATDTQYF TGTGCCACCAGTGATTCAGGGGTGGGGGCCACAGATACGCAGTATTTT
TRBJ1-3 TRBV7-9 . once CASSFFSSSGNTIYF TGTGCCAGCAGCTTTTTTTCGTCCTCTGGAAACACCATATATTTT
TRBJ1-1 TRBV4-2 . . CASSQRSEVTEAFF TGTGCCAGCAGCCAAAGGTCAGAGGTCACTGAAGCTTTCTTT
TRBJ2-3 TRBV19 . once CASSIDRGTDTQYF TGTGCCAGTAGTATAGACAGGGGCACAGATACGCAGTATTTT
TRBJ1-1 TRBV6-5 . few CASSPPGRVTEAFF TGTGCCAGCAGTCCCCCCGGTAGAGTCACTGAAGCTTTCTTT
TRBJ1-2 TRBV2 . . CASSPVGGYGYTF TGTGCCAGCAGTCCGGTAGGGGGCTATGGCTACACCTTC
TRBJ2-5 TRBV5-1 TRBD2 . CASSLGLAGRIETQYF TGCGCCAGCAGCTTAGGACTAGCGGGGCGAATCGAGACCCAGTACTTC
TRBJ2-5 TRBV7-2 TRBD1 . CASSVGTAETQYF TGTGCCAGCAGCGTGGGGACAGCAGAGACCCAGTACTTC
TRBJ1-1 TRBV18 . . CASSPGQRNTEAFF TGTGCCAGCTCACCAGGACAGCGGAACACTGAAGCTTTCTTT
TRBJ2-2 TRBV6-5 TRBD1 . CASRTGGGGGELFF TGTGCCAGCAGAACAGGGGGAGGAGGCGGGGAGCTGTTTTTT
TRBJ2-5 TRBV6-1 . . CASSDSPDTRRGTQYF TGTGCCAGCAGTGATTCCCCGGACACTCGGCGGGGGACCCAGTACTTC
TRBJ1-2 TRBV28 . few CASRGRGSTGYTF TGTGCCAGCAGAGGGAGGGGGAGTACGGGCTACACCTTC
TRBJ1-2 TRBV9 . once CASSVQGGESSGYTF TGTGCCAGCAGCGTACAGGGAGGGGAGTCAAGTGGCTACACCTTC
TRBJ1-2 TRBV6-1 TRBD1 . CASSDPGGSSYGYTF TGTGCCAGCAGTGACCCAGGGGGGTCTAGCTATGGCTACACCTTC
TRBJ1-2 TRBV6-5 . . CASSLDRFYGYTF TGTGCCAGCAGCCTAGACAGGTTTTATGGCTACACCTTC
TRBJ1-4 TRBV3-1/TRBV3-2 TRBD1 few CASSQMSGTASEKLFF TGTGCCAGCAGCCAGATGTCCGGGACAGCGAGTGAAAAACTGTTTTTT
TRBJ2-2 TRBV27 . . CASSLFVQGTGELFF TGTGCCAGCAGTTTATTCGTGCAGGGCACCGGGGAGCTGTTTTTT
TRBJ2-1 TRBV11-2 TRBD2 . CASSLLAGFPYNEQFF TGTGCCAGCAGCTTACTAGCGGGGTTTCCCTACAATGAGCAGTTCTTC
TRBJ1-6 TRBV30 TRBD1 . CASTTGSVSPLHF TGTGCCTCTACGACAGGGAGCGTTTCACCCCTCCACTTT
TRBJ1-4 TRBV5-8 . . CASSLPGEHEKLFF TGTGCCAGCAGCTTGCCGGGAGAGCATGAAAAACTGTTTTTT
TRBJ1-1 TRBV5-4 . . CATSAADTEAFF TGTGCCACAAGTGCAGCGGACACTGAAGCTTTCTTT
TRBJ2-1 TRBV12-5 TRBD2 . CASGFGTSGDFGEQFF TGTGCTAGTGGTTTTGGGACTAGCGGGGACTTCGGTGAGCAGTTCTTC
TRBJ2-1 TRBV3-1/TRBV3-2 TRBD2 . CASSQDLRGGNEQFF TGTGCCAGCAGCCAAGATCTCCGGGGGGGCAATGAGCAGTTCTTC
TRBJ1-5 TRBV10-3 TRBD1 . CAISESDRGRKQPQHF TGTGCCATCAGTGAGTCGGACAGGGGGAGGAAGCAGCCCCAGCATTTT
TRBJ1-5 TRBV21-1 . . CASSKDGGDSNQPQHF TGTGCCAGCAGCAAAGACGGAGGGGATAGCAATCAGCCCCAGCATTTT
TRBJ1-1 TRBV6-5 TRBD1 . CASSQGQANTEAFF TGTGCCAGCAGCCAGGGACAGGCTAACACTGAAGCTTTCTTT
TRBJ1-5 TRBV2 . . CATTRGRDDQPQHF TGTGCCACAACCCGTGGGAGGGACGATCAGCCCCAGCATTTT
TRBJ1-1 TRBV5-1 . . CASSLPGMNTEAFF TGCGCCAGCAGCTTGCCAGGCATGAACACTGAAGCTTTCTTT
TRBJ1-6 TRBV4-3 . . CASSQDTGGNSPLHF TGCGCCAGCAGCCAAGATACAGGAGGGAATTCACCCCTCCACTTT
TRBJ2-3 TRBV4-3 TRBD2 few CASSPTSGSTDTQYF TGCGCCAGCAGCCCCACTAGCGGGTCCACAGATACGCAGTATTTT
TRBJ2-2 TRBV24-1 TRBD1 . CATSDTGQGAVGELFF TGTGCCACCAGTGATACCGGACAGGGGGCGGTCGGGGAGCTGTTTTTT
TRBJ1-6 TRBV5-4 TRBD1 . CASSPTGGASNSPLHF TGTGCCAGCAGCCCTACAGGGGGCGCGTCAAATTCACCCCTCCACTTT
TRBJ1-2 TRBV21-1 . few CASRVSRDRWPGGYTF TGTGCCAGTAGAGTTTCCCGGGACAGGTGGCCAGGGGGCTACACCTTC
TRBJ2-7 TRBV11-2 TRBD2 . CASRRTSGGPAREQYF TGTGCCAGCAGGCGGACTAGCGGGGGGCCAGCTAGGGAGCAGTACTTC
TRBJ2-2 TRBV7-3 . . CASSPQGGSTGELFF TGTGCCAGCAGCCCACAGGGTGGAAGCACCGGGGAGCTGTTTTTT
TRBJ1-4 TRBV19 . few CASCHRTTNEKLFF TGTGCCAGTTGCCACAGGACAACTAATGAAAAACTGTTTTTT
TRBJ2-1 TRBV2 TRBD2 . CASSEGLAGASYNEQFF TGTGCCAGCAGTGAAGGACTAGCGGGGGCCTCCTACAATGAGCAGTTCTTC
TRBJ2-3 TRBV6-5 . . CASRSVNTQYF TGTGCCAGCAGGTCCGTTAATACGCAGTATTTT
TRBJ2-7 TRBV5-6 TRBD1 . CASSPGTGRQQYF TGTGCCAGCAGCCCAGGGACAGGGCGGCAGCAGTACTTC
TRBJ1-1 TRBV30 . . CAWSLITNTEAFF TGTGCCTGGAGCCTGATAACTAACACTGAAGCTTTCTTT
TRBJ2-7 TRBV4-1 TRBD2 . CASSTSGGDEQYF TGCGCCAGCAGCACTAGCGGGGGTGACGAGCAGTACTTC
TRBJ2-1 TRBV5-6 TRBD1 . CASSRDRISYNEQFF TGTGCCAGCAGCCGGGACAGAATCTCCTACAATGAGCAGTTCTTC
TRBJ1-5 TRBV30 TRBD1 . CAWSEGRTGDSNQPQHF TGTGCCTGGAGTGAAGGGAGGACAGGGGATAGCAATCAGCCCCAGCATTTT